This record looks at one T cell receptor (beta chain) sequence and its context. Assignments of participants to cohorts depended upon their own reported clinical history. The CDR3 extends over 15 amino acids. CDR1 and CDR2 (germline): SGHTA, FQGTGA. Deletions cut 2 bases from V and 4 bases from J, with 14 bases between. This entry is derived from a study of blood T cell repertoires in COVID-19. The protocol was immunoSEQ multiplex PCR, while the TCRdb copy is restricted to in-frame clones and leaves out a portion. The sample includes around 450,000 clones, roughly 90% of them seen just once. The gene calls are TRBV7-3 and TRBJ2-5; perhaps TRBD2 as D (6 bases). The sequenced material came from PBMCs or T cells enriched from blood (not recorded which). This receptor was obtained from a woman aged 18-29 years who had recovered from COVID-19. The DNA of the CDR3 is TGTGCCAGCAGCTTAGCAGGAGGGCTGGGAGAGACCCAGTACTTC. It codes for CASSLAGGLGETQYF.